This T cell receptor (beta chain) was documented in a study of OX40 agonist ivuxolimab in advanced cancers. The repertoire was sequenced with immunoSEQ multiplex PCR; TCRdb's copy has only in-frame clones and lacks some. Of 82,000 or so clones in the sample, 85% were seen once. The J segment lost 7 bases and the V segment lost 3 bases, leaving 10 bases of the junction unmatched. This CDR3 has 15 residues. Germline V gene data show CDR1 as SNHLY and CDR2 as FYNNEI. The gene calls are TRBV2 and TRBJ1-2, with 8 bases identical to TRBD1. The clonotype was recovered from an adult with an advanced solid tumor such as melanoma, head and neck, liver or kidney cancer. Sequences were derived from CD4+ or CD8+ T cells sorted from blood, sampled in a trial of the OX40 agonist ivuxolimab. The CDR3 here is CASSEGRGQAGGYTF. DNA for the CDR3: TGTGCCAGCAGTGAGGGAAGGGGACAGGCGGGTGGCTACACCTTC. The variable domain in full, with the rest retrieved from reference TRBV2 and TRBJ1-2, is EPEVTQTPSHQVTQMGQEVILRCVPISNHLYFYWYRQILGQKVEFLVSFYNNEISEKSEIFDDQFSVERPDGSNFTLKIRSTKLEDSAMYFCASSEGRGQAGGYTFGSGTRLTVV.